Reported below is one T cell receptor (beta chain). This clonotype has a handful of counts. This receptor's antigen is unknown. No base quality values were provided; no much bigger clone lies one nucleotide off. This specimen belongs to a study of T-cell reconstitution after alpha-beta-depleted transplantation in children (dated by TCRdb to the mid-2010s). For the study in its entirety: T-cell immune reconstitution after TCRalphabeta/CD19-depleted allogeneic hematopoietic cell transplantation in children was quantitatively tracked in the study by means of TCR repertoire profiling.

Library preparation was by PCR. TCRdb shows the sequencer as Illumina HiSeq 2500. Molecular barcoding was employed in the preparation of TCR libraries, with unique molecular identifiers being used to normalize TCRbeta repertoire quantification. Using fastp trimming at Q25 and MiXCR clonotype assembly, TCRdb reanalyzed the public sequencing data and kept in-frame beta chains. Rows with a matching CDR3 protein are joined into one entry that keeps the most common DNA and genes. This sample comprises 500,000 to 600,000 distinct CDR3 sequences, around 16% of them detected only once. The ten largest clones represent less than 4% of the sample. The CDR3, cysteine through phenylalanine, is 17 amino acids long. The CDR3 DNA has 51 bases and is translated from base 1.

The sequence came from a human donor who donated a stem cell graft to a child with acute lymphoblastic leukemia. This specimen consisted of PBMCs from the stem cell graft donor, obtained from the stem cell graft. The rearrangement joined TRBV21-1 to TRBJ2-7; the tabulated D call, TRBD2, remains unverified against the DNA. TRBV21-1 is assigned pseudogene status. The CDR3 protein: CATSPGTSGNAGNEQYF. In nucleotides, the sequence is TGTGCCACCTCTCCCGGGACTAGCGGGAATGCGGGTAACGAGCAGTACTTC.